The clone carrying this T cell receptor beta chain turned up a few times. The germline V gene has CDR1 LNHDA and CDR2 SQIVND (reference sequence). The germline V and J ends were trimmed by 6 bases and 9 bases, with 24 bases remaining between them. This CDR3 contains 16 residues. This specimen belongs to a study of T cells in Graves' hyperthyroidism and ophthalmopathy. Amplified TCR beta CDR3 regions derived from RNA transcripts. During a first-round RT-PCR of the TCR CDR3, the HTBI primer set was used. TCRdb re-called the multiplex PCR reads through MiXCR, storing one row per CDR3 protein. The table includes roughly 300,000 distinct CDR3 sequences, about 20% detected once.

This receptor was taken from a woman between 50 and 59 years old with Graves' hyperthyroidism. Sequencing was carried out using blood. The rearrangement joins TRBV19 to TRBJ2-1; perhaps TRBD2 as D (6 bases). The CDR3 DNA sequence: TGTGCCAGTAGACCCCTAACTAGCTGGGGCCTAGGTGAGCAGTTCTTC. Its protein product is CASRPLTSWGLGEQFF.